Each of the 8 T cell receptor beta chains below was sequenced from the same sample in a study of STAT5B mutations in CD4+ large granular lymphocyte leukemia. Sequencing used immunoSEQ multiplex PCR; TCRdb keeps in-frame clones, though not all of them. In the table there are around 32,000 clones, 71% of which are singletons. The sample comprised CD4+ T cells from blood buffy coats. The receptor set was obtained from a human donor in good health.

The rearrangement uses TRBV30 and TRBJ1-1, with D maybe TRBD1 (5 bases). Trimming took 4 bases from V and 7 from J, leaving 16 bases between them. Per germline, CDR1 GTSNPN and CDR2 SVGIG (reference sequence). CDR3 length equals 13 residues. CDR3 bases: TGTGCCTGGAAAGGACAATCTACTGTTGAAGCTTTCTTT. Translating gives CAWKGQSTVEAFF.

V gene TRBV2 combines with J gene TRBJ2-4, with D possibly being TRBD1 or TRBD2 (5 bases each). V was trimmed by 2 bases and J by 5 bases, leaving 16 bases between them. The germline V gene encodes CDR1 SNHLY and CDR2 FYNNEI. This CDR3 is 16 amino acids long. DNA of the CDR3: TGTGCCAGCAGTGAATTATCATGGTTGGGGGAAAACATTCAGTACTTC. This gives the protein CASSELSWLGENIQYF.

The CDR3 sequence is CSVSTGMARDTIYF. In DNA form, the CDR3 reads TGCAGCGTCAGTACAGGGATGGCGAGGGACACCATATATTTT. The gene calls are TRBV29-1 and TRBJ1-3; the D gene is possibly TRBD1 (6 bases). This CDR3 contains 14 residues. Trimming cost V 6 bases and J 8 bases, with 20 bases left between them. Per germline, CDR1 SQVTM and CDR2 ANQGSEA.

This clone has a handful of counts. The CDR3 is CASSFRDGTNEKLFF. DNA of the CDR3: TGTGCCAGCAGCTTCCGGGACGGCACAAATGAAAAACTGTTTTTT. The V and J genes are TRBV9 and TRBJ1-4, with D tentatively TRBD1 (5 bases). Germline values: CDR1 SGDLS, CDR2 YYNGEE. V was trimmed by 4 bases and J by 5 bases, leaving 15 bases between them. This CDR3 comprises 15 residues.

The chain uses TRBV10-2 and TRBJ2-2, with D tentatively TRBD1 (5 bases). This CDR3 is 14 amino acids long. The germline V and J ends were trimmed by 2 bases and 3 bases, with 7 bases remaining between them. Germline V gene data show CDR1 as WSHSY and CDR2 as SAAADI. Written as DNA, the CDR3 is TGCGCCAGCAGTGAGCAGGGTTACACCGGGGAGCTGTTTTTT. Amino acid sequence: CASSEQGYTGELFF.

This clone was seen more than once but under ten times. Additional DNA sequences in this sample encode the identical CDR3. The V gene is TRBV12-5, the J gene TRBJ2-7, with 7 bases identical to TRBD1. The CDR3 totals 15 residues. V lost 10 bases to trimming and J lost 0 bases; unmatched junction nucleotides: 12. Germline CDR1 reads LGHNT; CDR2 reads FRNRAP. Here the CDR3 reads CANLPTGPSSYEQYF. CDR3 in DNA: TGTGCTAACCTGCCGACAGGGCCTTCCTCCTACGAGCAGTACTTC.

The chain carries TRBV6-1 and TRBJ2-3, with 9 bases that match TRBD2. Germline V CDR1 and CDR2: MNHNS, SASEGT. This CDR3 contains 14 residues. The junction had 2 bases not matched to a gene; V was cut back by 6 bases and J by 1 base. The CDR3 nucleotides read TGTGCCAGCAGCGAGCGGGGGGGCACAGATACGCAGTATTTT. Protein: CASSERGGTDTQYF.

The chain combines TRBV15 with TRBJ2-7; TRBD1 agrees at 7 bases. The CDR3 extends over 14 amino acids. CDR1 and CDR2 (germline): LNHNV, YYDKDF (reference sequence). V dropped 1 base and J dropped 3; count of bases not matched to a gene: 3. Here the CDR3 reads CATSRVDRNYEQYF. CDR3 in DNA: TGTGCCACCAGCAGAGTGGACAGGAACTACGAGCAGTACTTC.